This TCR beta chain originates from a study of beta chain features in type 1 diabetes. Expressed TCRB transcripts were sequenced because the entire RNA isolate underwent reverse transcription. Method: immunoSEQ multiplex PCR; TCRdb's copy keeps in-frame clones and lacks some. The sample consists of a few hundred thousand clones, 9.5% to 11% of them appearing once. In its sample, this clone was seen a few times. CDR3 length: 14 amino acids. Losses at the gene ends were 2 bases for V and 3 bases for J; bases not matched to a gene: 4. CDR1 is LNHNV, CDR2 YYDKDF, per germline (reference sequence). The chain combines TRBV15 with TRBJ2-7, with 7 bases fitting TRBD1. The receptor was derived from a woman between 25 and 40 years old in good health. The sequencing sample was made of naive CD4+ T cells from blood. The CDR3 region has the DNA TGTGCCACCAGCAGACTGAGGACAGGCTACGAGCAGTACTTC. This codes for CATSRLRTGYEQYF.